This passage covers 21 T cell receptor beta chains from one sample sequenced in a study of blood T cells in healthy people across ages. Together with a sample-barcoded 5' primer, a J-beta primer mix was included in a second PCR lasting about 7 to 11 cycles. TCRdb reanalysed the 5' RACE reads using MiXCR and keeps one entry per CDR3 protein. The profile shows 1,500,000 or so distinct CDR3 sequences, around 40% of them singletons. Specimen: blood. All receptors come from a woman between 18 and 29 years old in good health.

V usage is TRBV6-6 and J usage is TRBJ2-3; TRBD2 agrees at 8 bases. From germline, CDR1 is MNHNY and CDR2 SVGAGI (reference sequence). The ends lost 4 bases at V and 6 bases at J; junction bases unmatched: 6. This CDR3 spans 14 amino acids. CDR3 region: CASSSGTREDTQYF. The DNA for the CDR3 is TGTGCCAGCAGTTCCGGGACTAGGGAGGATACGCAGTATTTT.

The rearrangement links TRBV29-1 to TRBJ2-1; 12 bases match TRBD2. Germline V gives CDR1 SQVTM, CDR2 ANQGSEA. The CDR3 spans 16 residues. The junction had 11 bases not matched to a gene; V was cut back by 6 bases and J by 5 bases. The CDR3 DNA reads as TGCAGCGTCAGAAGGCTAGCGGGGGGGCAGGACAATGAGCAGTTCTTC. This translates into CSVRRLAGGQDNEQFF.

The V gene is TRBV5-1, the J gene TRBJ2-6, with D uncertain. The CDR3 is 15 residues long. CDR1 is SGHRS and CDR2 is YFSETQ in the germline V gene. V was trimmed by 0 bases and J by 2 bases, leaving 6 bases between them. In nucleotides, the CDR3 is TGCGCCAGCAGCTTGGCAGTAACTGGGGCCAACGTCCTGACTTTC. Encoded protein: CASSLAVTGANVLTF.

The rearrangement uses TRBV4-2 and TRBJ2-1; D remains unclear. The V end lost 1 base, the J end lost 4 bases, and 11 bases lay between the germline ends. The CDR3 length is 15 residues. Germline CDR1 is LGHNA and CDR2 is YNFKEQ. The CDR3 nucleotides are TGTGCCAGCAGCCAAGCCCACGGCAGTTACAATGAGCAGTTCTTC. Its translation: CASSQAHGSYNEQFF.

Regarding this clonotype: Compared with germline, one end of the junction differs, possibly owing to a read error. The gene calls are TRBV7-2 and TRBJ2-7; maybe TRBD1 (5 bases). Germline loops: CDR1 SGHTA, CDR2 FQGNSA. The CDR3 loop spans 15 amino acids. The CDR3 DNA reads TGTGCCAACAGCTTAGCCGGTCAGGGCAGCTACGAGCAGTACTTC. Residues: CANSLAGQGSYEQYF. The full variable domain, its missing parts supplied by reference TRBV7-2 and TRBJ2-7, is GAGVSQSPSNKVTEKGKDVELRCDPISGHTALYWYRQSLGQGLEFLIYFQGNSAPDKSGLPSDRFSAERTGGSVSTLTIQRTQQEDSAVYLCANSLAGQGSYEQYFGPGTRLTVT.

V usage is TRBV28 and J usage is TRBJ2-5; D could derive from TRBD1 or TRBD2 (6 bases each). The V gene's germline CDR1 is MDHEN and CDR2 SYDVKM. The CDR3 is 14 amino acids. The V gene lost 2 bases and the J gene lost 4 bases, with 11 bases spanning the gap. CDR3 sequence: CASSLIGGGETQYF. In DNA form, the CDR3 reads TGTGCCAGCAGTTTAATCGGGGGCGGAGAGACCCAGTACTTC.

The gene calls are TRBV5-1 and TRBJ2-7, with D perhaps matching TRBD1 (6 bases). The V end lost 0 bases, the J end lost 7 bases, and 20 bases lay between the germline ends. The germline V gene has CDR1 SGHRS and CDR2 YFSETQ. There are 16 residues in the CDR3. The CDR3 bases are TGCGCCAGCAGCTTGGCGACAGGTCCAAGCCCATATGAGCAGTACTTC. It is translated as CASSLATGPSPYEQYF.

The rearrangement joins TRBV6-4 to TRBJ2-3; 12 bases agree with TRBD2. This CDR3 region has 17 residues. Germline V gene data show CDR1 as MRHNA and CDR2 as SNTAGT. Trimming took 2 bases from V and 3 from J; bases not matched to a gene: 6. In DNA form, the CDR3 reads TGTGCCAGCAGTGACCACGCTAGCGGGAGGGGAACAGATACGCAGTATTTT. It specifies CASSDHASGRGTDTQYF.

V usage is TRBV24-1 and J usage is TRBJ2-4, with D perhaps TRBD1 or TRBD2 (5 bases each). The CDR3 extends over 20 amino acids. Looked up from germline, CDR1 is KGHDR and CDR2 is SFDVKD. Trimming pared 2 bases from V and 0 bases from J, leaving 22 bases between. CDR3 sequence reads: CATSDSPGPEGPLAKNIQYF. CDR3 nucleotides: TGTGCCACCAGTGATTCTCCGGGACCCGAAGGACCACTAGCCAAAAACATTCAGTACTTC.

The rearrangement joins TRBV28 to TRBJ1-2, with D possibly being TRBD1 (5 bases). Germline CDR1 is MDHEN and CDR2 is SYDVKM. The CDR3 consists of 15 residues. The germline V and J ends were trimmed by 2 bases and 8 bases, with 18 bases remaining between them. The CDR3 coding sequence is TGTGCCAGCAGTTTACACGAAACAGGAGATAGAGGCTACACCTTC. This sequence encodes CASSLHETGDRGYTF.

The rearrangement joins TRBV7-9 to TRBJ2-1; unclear D gene. This CDR3 has 12 residues. CDR1 SEHNR and CDR2 FQNEAQ come from the germline V gene (reference sequence). Trimming took off 5 bases at V and 9 bases at J, with 11 bases between the two ends. The CDR3 DNA reads TGTGCCAGCAGCCAACTATCCCTTGAGCAGTTCTTC. Translating gives CASSQLSLEQFF.

The CDR3 region is CSARYITGLAGTSFYNEQYF. The CDR3 DNA is TGCAGTGCTCGTTATATCACAGGACTAGCGGGGACGAGCTTCTACAATGAGCAGTACTTC. This chain uses TRBV20-1 with TRBJ2-7; 12 bases match TRBD2. Germline lookup yields CDR1 DFQATT and CDR2 SNEGSKA (reference sequence). V shed 5 bases and J 7 bases; nucleotides not matched to a gene: 27. The CDR3 is 20 residues long.

The chain uses TRBV2 and TRBJ1-6; 9 bases line up with TRBD1. The germline V gene encodes CDR1 SNHLY and CDR2 FYNNEI. CDR3 size: 15 residues. Losses at the gene ends were 3 bases for V and 8 bases for J; bases not matched to a gene: 5. In nucleotides, the CDR3 is TGTGCCAGCAGTGAGAGTGGGGACAGGGATTCACCCCTCCACTTT. Translated: CASSESGDRDSPLHF.

A word on this clonotype: One end of the junction varies from germline; a read error may be responsible. The rearrangement links TRBV6-2 or TRBV6-3 to TRBJ1-5; no firm D call. The CDR3 has 15 amino acids. Germline assignment: CDR1 MNHEY and CDR2 SVGEGT. The CDR3 sequence is CTSGPGKYSNQPQHF. The CDR3 DNA reads TGTACCAGCGGCCCCGGGAAATATAGCAATCAGCCCCAGCATTTT.

The V gene is TRBV19, the J gene TRBJ1-6; TRBD1 might be the D (6 bases). This CDR3 is built from 14 residues. Germline CDR1 LNHDA, CDR2 SQIVND (reference sequence). The V gene lost 9 bases and the J gene lost 6 bases, with 15 bases spanning the gap. The DNA for the CDR3 is TGTGCCAGCCACTTACAGGGAGTTAATTCACCCCTCCACTTT. It specifies CASHLQGVNSPLHF.

This clonotype occurred a few times. The CDR3: CASSLGTAGSYEQYF. The DNA for the CDR3 is TGTGCCAGCAGTTTAGGGACAGCCGGTTCCTACGAGCAGTACTTC. The rearrangement joins TRBV2 to TRBJ2-7; 7 bases map to TRBD1. Germline-derived CDR1 and CDR2 are SNHLY and FYNNEI. J was trimmed by 1 base and V by 5 bases; bases with no gene match: 8. The CDR3 loop spans 15 amino acids.

This clonotype was seen many times. V is TRBV20-1 and J is TRBJ1-6; D may be TRBD1 (5 bases). CDR1 is DFQATT and CDR2 is SNEGSKA in the germline V gene (reference sequence). V lost 0 bases and J 7 bases, leaving 13 bases between the germline ends. The CDR3 totals 15 residues. The CDR3 DNA is TGCAGTGCTAGAGATGGGGGAAAAGGAAATTCACCCCTCCACTTT. Its translation: CSARDGGKGNSPLHF.

In this sample, this clonotype turned up a few times. This rearrangement joins TRBV27 to TRBJ2-3, with 11 bases fitting TRBD1. The germline gives CDR1 MNHEY, CDR2 SMNVEV (reference sequence). The junction had 8 bases not matched to a gene; V was cut back by 5 bases and J by 7 bases. This CDR3 comprises 15 residues. The chain's CDR3 is CASSQIGQGAHTQYF. The CDR3 DNA is TGTGCCAGCAGTCAGATCGGACAGGGGGCGCATACGCAGTATTTT.

The V gene is TRBV4-3, the J gene TRBJ2-1; the D gene is possibly TRBD2 (5 bases). V dropped 0 bases and J dropped 1 base, with 19 bases sitting between them. This CDR3 has 19 residues. The germline CDR1 and CDR2 sequences are LGHNA and YSLEER. The CDR3 sequence is CASSQERGQARESYNEQFF. For the CDR3, the DNA is TGCGCCAGCAGCCAAGAAAGAGGGCAGGCGCGTGAGTCCTACAATGAGCAGTTCTTC.

The chain has TRBV2 and TRBJ2-7; 8 bases are a match to TRBD1. The CDR3 runs 14 residues. V lost 3 bases, J lost 6 bases, and 7 bases stayed unmatched. Germline-derived CDR1 and CDR2 are SNHLY and FYNNEI. The CDR3 DNA reads as TGTGCCAGCAGTGATTTGGACAGGGTATTCGAGCAGTACTTC. It specifies CASSDLDRVFEQYF.

This clonotype was seen only a few times. The genes are TRBV5-1 and TRBJ2-5; 9 bases are a match to TRBD1. Germline CDR1 SGHRS, CDR2 YFSETQ. The CDR3 loop spans 15 amino acids. J gave up 2 bases and V 4 bases, and 6 bases lay outside the gene matches. CDR3 in amino acids: CASSGGTGLQETQYF. The CDR3, as DNA: TGCGCCAGCAGCGGCGGGACAGGGTTACAAGAGACCCAGTACTTC.